The 24 T cell receptor beta chains below come from one sample, sequenced in a study of radiation and T cells in renal cell carcinoma. Data came from immunoSEQ multiplex PCR; TCRdb stores just in-frame clones and leaves some out. The table lists around 170,000 clones, roughly nine tenths of them singletons. Stated time point: blood 4 weeks post-SBRT, at nephrectomy. As for treatment: 15 Gy SBRT to primary tumor, nephrectomy 4 weeks later. The input for sequencing was blood, taken from a patient whose treatment included radiotherapy and nephrectomy. These receptors were collected from a woman between 50 and 59 years old with renal cell carcinoma.

The chain combines TRBV6-5 with TRBJ1-2, with TRBD1 matching 9 bases. V lost 8 bases to trimming and J lost 0 bases; unmatched junction nucleotides: 4. Germline V gives CDR1 MNHEY, CDR2 SVGAGI. The CDR3 has 14 amino acids. The CDR3 DNA follows: TGTGCCAGCGGGAGGGACAGGGCTAACTATGGCTACACCTTC. Translation: CASGRDRANYGYTF.

The V gene is TRBV5-5, the J gene TRBJ1-1; D unresolved. Germline V gene lookup returns CDR1 SGHKS and CDR2 YYEKEE (reference sequence). Trimming pared 0 bases from V and 2 bases from J, leaving 8 bases between. This CDR3 spans 14 amino acids. The CDR3 DNA sequence: TGTGCCAGCAGCTTGGGTTTAAAAAACACTGAAGCTTTCTTT. Amino acids: CASSLGLKNTEAFF.

The V gene is TRBV5-5, the J gene TRBJ1-4, with D unclear. The CDR3 loop spans 13 amino acids. Germline V CDR1 and CDR2: SGHKS, YYEKEE (reference sequence). V was pared by 4 bases and J by 5 bases, with 9 bases between. The CDR3 is CASSIDRNEKLFF. The CDR3 bases are TGTGCCAGCAGCATTGACCGGAATGAAAAACTGTTTTTT. Supplemented by reference TRBV5-5 and TRBJ1-4, the full variable domain reads DAGVTQSPTHLIKTRGQQVTLRCSPISGHKSVSWYQQVLGQGPQFIFQYYEKEERGRGNFPDRFSARQFPNYSSELNVNALLLGDSALYLCASSIDRNEKLFFGSGTQLSVL.

The rearrangement links TRBV5-1 to TRBJ2-1; D not certain. The length of the CDR3 is 13 residues. Between the trimmed V and J ends, which lost 0 bases and 5 bases, there was a span of 6 bases. The germline V gene has CDR1 SGHRS and CDR2 YFSETQ. For the CDR3, the DNA is TGCGCCAGCAGCTTGGAGCTTGACAATGAGCAGTTCTTC. Translated: CASSLELDNEQFF.

The table lists this clone with many counts. V is TRBV11-2 and J is TRBJ1-6; TRBD1 aligns across 7 bases. Germline V gene sequence: CDR1 SGHAT, CDR2 FQNNGV. J gave up 9 bases and V 5 bases, and 7 bases lay outside the gene matches. The CDR3 has 14 amino acids. The CDR3 spells CASSTGTVASPLHF. In DNA, the CDR3 is TGTGCCAGCAGCACTGGGACAGTGGCTTCACCCCTCCACTTT.

The chain joins TRBV7-9 to TRBJ1-6; 7 bases align to TRBD1. Losses at the gene ends were 4 bases for V and 2 bases for J; bases not matched to a gene: 8. The germline V gene encodes CDR1 SEHNR and CDR2 FQNEAQ (reference sequence). The CDR3 length is 17 residues. CDR3 amino acids: CASSSTGDSTYNSPLHF. CDR3 DNA: TGTGCCAGCAGCTCCACAGGGGATAGCACCTATAATTCACCCCTCCACTTT.

The V gene is TRBV6-5, the J gene TRBJ2-7, with TRBD1 matching 8 bases. The CDR3 loop spans 14 amino acids. CDR1 is MNHEY and CDR2 is SVGAGI in the germline V gene. V shed 7 bases, J shed 6 bases, and the junction held 11 bases outside the gene matches. This CDR3 is CASTRQGRRSEQYF. CDR3 nucleotides: TGTGCCAGCACCCGACAGGGGCGAAGGTCCGAGCAGTACTTC.

V usage is TRBV11-2 and J usage is TRBJ1-2; D remains unclear. Germline V CDR1 and CDR2: SGHAT, FQNNGV. Trimming took 5 bases from V and 4 from J, leaving 23 bases between them. The CDR3 has 17 amino acids. CDR3 nucleotides: TGTGCCAGCAGCCGTACGTCCCTCCGGAGCGCCCTCTATGGCTACACCTTC. It yields the protein CASSRTSLRSALYGYTF.

This rearrangement joins TRBV5-6 to TRBJ2-5; possibly TRBD2 for D (6 bases). Trimming stripped 3 bases from V and 5 bases from J, with 23 bases between. The germline CDR1 and CDR2 sequences are SGHDT and YYEEEE. The CDR3 totals 17 residues. The CDR3 region has the DNA TGTGCCAGCAGCTCAAACACCGGGTTGGGAGGAGGGGAGACCCAGTACTTC. Protein: CASSSNTGLGGGETQYF. Based on the CDR3 plus reference TRBV5-6 and TRBJ2-5, the full variable domain is DAGVTQSPTHLIKTRGQQVTLRCSPKSGHDTVSWYQQALGQGPQFIFQYYEEEERQRGNFPDRFSGHQFPNYSSELNVNALLLGDSALYLCASSSNTGLGGGETQYFGPGTRLLVL.

This clone was seen just once. The V gene is TRBV29-1, the J gene TRBJ1-2, with unresolved D. V was cut by 4 bases and J by 5 bases, with 11 bases left in between. Per the germline V gene, CDR1 is SQVTM and CDR2 is ANQGSEA. CDR3 length: 12 amino acids. Here the CDR3 reads CSVVVGQYGYTF. The CDR3 DNA is TGCAGCGTTGTGGTAGGGCAGTATGGCTACACCTTC.

The rearrangement uses TRBV5-1 and TRBJ1-1; D gene unclear. Trimming removed 3 bases from V and 0 bases from J, with 12 bases in between. The CDR3 spans 15 residues. Germline CDR1 SGHRS, CDR2 YFSETQ. The CDR3 region has the DNA TGCGCCAGCAGCTCCATGGAGCGGATGAACACTGAAGCTTTCTTT. It yields the protein CASSSMERMNTEAFF.

V gene TRBV5-5 combines with J gene TRBJ2-1; no firm D call. The CDR3 has 16 residues. CDR1 SGHKS and CDR2 YYEKEE come from the germline V gene (reference sequence). Trimming pared 0 bases from V and 6 bases from J, leaving 16 bases between. The CDR3 region has the DNA TGTGCCAGCAGCTTGGTCTCGGCCGATCCTGCCAATGAGCAGTTCTTC. It yields the protein CASSLVSADPANEQFF. Based on the CDR3 plus reference TRBV5-5 and TRBJ2-1, the full variable domain is DAGVTQSPTHLIKTRGQQVTLRCSPISGHKSVSWYQQVLGQGPQFIFQYYEKEERGRGNFPDRFSARQFPNYSSELNVNALLLGDSALYLCASSLVSADPANEQFFGPGTRLTVL.

The gene calls are TRBV11-1 and TRBJ2-7; 8 nucleotides agree with TRBD2. CDR1 is SGHAT, CDR2 FQDESV, per germline (reference sequence). With V trimmed by 4 bases and J by 5 bases, 4 bases remained unmatched. The CDR3 is 13 residues long. The CDR3 DNA reads as TGTGCCAGCAGCTACGGGGGGGCCAACGAGCAGTACTTC. This sequence encodes CASSYGGANEQYF.

CDR3 residues: CASSLGERRTQYF. Written as DNA, the CDR3 is TGCGCCAGCAGCTTGGGGGAGCGTCGGACCCAGTACTTC. The chain is built from TRBV5-1 and TRBJ2-5, with D possibly matching TRBD2 (5 bases). The CDR3 runs 13 residues. Germline V gives CDR1 SGHRS, CDR2 YFSETQ. Trimming removed 0 bases from V and 7 bases from J, with 10 bases in between.

V is TRBV2 and J is TRBJ1-3; D uncertain. The ends were cut back, 4 bases at V and 3 bases at J, with 7 bases in the middle. The CDR3 covers 13 residues. Germline V lookup: CDR1 SNHLY, CDR2 FYNNEI. In DNA, the CDR3 is TGTGCCAGCAGTGTTCCCCTTGGAAACACCATATATTTT. Translation gives CASSVPLGNTIYF.

This clone has only one observation. The rearrangement uses TRBV19 and TRBJ2-2; D unresolved. The CDR3 runs 15 residues. V was clipped by 0 bases and J by 2 bases, with 7 bases between them. From germline, CDR1 is LNHDA and CDR2 SQIVND (reference sequence). The CDR3 protein is CASSIDRHNTGELFF. The DNA of the CDR3 is TGTGCCAGTAGTATAGATCGGCATAACACCGGGGAGCTGTTTTTT.

This clone was seen a few times. The rearrangement links TRBV7-8 to TRBJ1-3; D may be TRBD1 (6 bases). The germline gives CDR1 SGHVS, CDR2 FQNEAQ. The CDR3 runs to 15 residues. Deletions cut 0 bases from V and 4 bases from J, with 10 bases between. The CDR3 DNA sequence: TGTGCCAGCAGCTTAGCGGCAGGGGAGGGAAACACCATATATTTT. Protein product: CASSLAAGEGNTIYF.

The V gene is TRBV2, the J gene TRBJ2-4; TRBD1 matches 9 bases. Trimming cost V 6 bases and J 3 bases; bases outside gene matches: 3. The CDR3 contains 14 residues. CDR1 is SNHLY, CDR2 FYNNEI, per germline. The CDR3 coding sequence is TGTGCCAGCAGCCGGGACAGGGACAAAAACATTCAGTACTTC. This gives the protein CASSRDRDKNIQYF.

The chain is built from TRBV15 and TRBJ1-6; weak D call: TRBD1 (5 bases). The CDR3 totals 15 residues. Per the germline V gene, CDR1 is LNHNV and CDR2 is YYDKDF (reference sequence). V lost 0 bases and J 5 bases, leaving 8 bases between the germline ends. The CDR3 is CATSRDRGNNSPLHF. CDR3 sequence (DNA): TGTGCCACCAGCAGAGATCGGGGGAATAATTCACCCCTCCACTTT.

The chain recombines TRBV5-1 with TRBJ1-1; 8 positions agree with TRBD1. Germline CDR1 SGHRS, CDR2 YFSETQ. Trimming took 3 bases from V and 5 from J; bases not matched to a gene: 9. There are 15 residues in the CDR3. CDR3: CASSSLTGAQTEAFF. The CDR3 DNA reads TGCGCCAGCAGCTCACTGACAGGGGCGCAAACTGAAGCTTTCTTT. The complete variable domain, with remaining parts taken from reference TRBV5-1 and TRBJ1-1, reads KAGVTQTPRYLIKTRGQQVTLSCSPISGHRSVSWYQQTPGQGLQFLFEYFSETQRNKGNFPGRFSGRQFSNSRSEMNVSTLELGDSALYLCASSSLTGAQTEAFFGQGTRLTVV.

This chain connects TRBV2 to TRBJ2-7; maybe TRBD1 (6 bases). Between the trimmed V and J ends, which lost 2 bases and 3 bases, there was a span of 8 bases. The CDR3 sequence is 13 residues long. Germline V gene lookup returns CDR1 SNHLY and CDR2 FYNNEI. The CDR3 nucleotides read TGTGCCAGCAGTGAACAGGGGCTCTACGAGCAGTACTTC. Protein product: CASSEQGLYEQYF.

The chain employs TRBV18 and TRBJ1-1; 9 bases align to TRBD1. There are 15 residues in the CDR3. Germline V gene data show CDR1 as KGHSH and CDR2 as LQKENI. The V segment lost 4 bases and the J segment 4 bases; nucleotides outside the gene matches: 7. In DNA form, the CDR3 reads TGTGCCAGCTCACTCGAATTGGGACAGGGCACTGAAGCTTTCTTT. It codes for CASSLELGQGTEAFF.

The chain is built from TRBV30 and TRBJ2-3, with 8 positions matching TRBD2. The CDR3 has 16 amino acids. J lost 5 bases, V lost 3 bases, and 13 bases had no gene match. Germline CDR1 reads GTSNPN; CDR2 reads SVGIG (reference sequence). The CDR3 DNA follows: TGTGCCTGGAGGGAGTTGGGCGGGGGGTCTCTAGATACGCAGTATTTT. Translation: CAWRELGGGSLDTQYF.

The rearrangement links TRBV7-2 to TRBJ2-1; 7 nucleotides align to TRBD1. The CDR3 length is 15 residues. V shed 7 bases, J shed 7 bases, and the junction held 13 bases outside the gene matches. CDR1 and CDR2 (germline): SGHTA, FQGNSA. CDR3 protein: CASTPQQGVRNEQFF. DNA for the CDR3: TGTGCCAGCACCCCTCAGCAGGGGGTTAGGAATGAGCAGTTCTTC.